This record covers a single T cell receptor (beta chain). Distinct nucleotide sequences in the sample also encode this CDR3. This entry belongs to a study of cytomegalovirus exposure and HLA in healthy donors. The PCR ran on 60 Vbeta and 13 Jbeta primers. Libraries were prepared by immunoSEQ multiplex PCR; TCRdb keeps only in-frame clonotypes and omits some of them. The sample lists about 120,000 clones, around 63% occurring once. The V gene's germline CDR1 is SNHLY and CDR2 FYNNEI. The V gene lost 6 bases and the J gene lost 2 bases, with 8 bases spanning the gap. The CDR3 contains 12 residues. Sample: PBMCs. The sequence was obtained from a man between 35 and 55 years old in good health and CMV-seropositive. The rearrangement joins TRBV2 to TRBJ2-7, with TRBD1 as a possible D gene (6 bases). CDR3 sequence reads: CASRGDTYEQYF. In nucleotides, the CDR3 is TGTGCCAGCAGAGGGGACACCTACGAGCAGTACTTC.